The 16 T cell receptor beta chains below come from one sample, sequenced in a study of cytomegalovirus exposure and HLA in healthy donors. PCR primers comprised 60 Vbeta and 13 Jbeta primers. Only in-frame clones appear in the TCRdb table, and some are missing; sequencing was by immunoSEQ multiplex PCR. Among over 250,000 clones listed, more than 80% were seen once. Sequencing input: PBMCs. Receptors were obtained from a middle-aged man in good health and CMV-seropositive.

The rearrangement joins TRBV5-6 to TRBJ1-5, with TRBD1 as a possible D gene (6 bases). This CDR3 contains 15 residues. The germline gives CDR1 SGHDT, CDR2 YYEEEE. Trimming removed 4 bases at V and 4 bases at J, with 15 bases between. CDR3 bases: TGTGCCAGCAGCGATGTGAACAGGGTTAATCAGCCCCAGCATTTT. Residues: CASSDVNRVNQPQHF.

V is TRBV5-1 and J is TRBJ2-1, with unresolved D. CDR1 SGHRS and CDR2 YFSETQ come from the germline V gene. Trimming pared 1 base from V and 2 bases from J, leaving 13 bases between. The CDR3 runs 16 residues. The CDR3 region is CASSLSNLGAYNEQFF. CDR3 sequence (DNA): TGCGCCAGCAGCTTGAGCAACCTCGGAGCCTACAATGAGCAGTTCTTC.

This chain connects TRBV4-3 to TRBJ2-7; no clear D gene. The CDR3 spans 16 residues. From germline, CDR1 is LGHNA and CDR2 YSLEER. Trimming cost V 0 bases and J 2 bases, with 14 bases left between them. Here the CDR3 reads CASSQDSLAQAYEQYF. CDR3 sequence (DNA): TGCGCCAGCAGCCAAGATTCCCTTGCACAAGCCTACGAGCAGTACTTC.

The chain joins TRBV28 to TRBJ1-1, with TRBD1 matching over 7 bases. Germline trimming cut 4 bases from V and 0 bases from J; bases unmatched to any gene: 2. The germline CDR1 and CDR2 sequences are MDHEN and SYDVKM. This CDR3 spans 14 amino acids. CDR3 DNA sequence: TGTGCCAGCAGTTCGACAGGGATGAACACTGAAGCTTTCTTT. Protein product: CASSSTGMNTEAFF.

The J gene is TRBJ1-1, the V gene TRBV7-2; TRBD1 aligns across 7 bases. Trimming cost V 2 bases and J 0 bases; bases outside gene matches: 3. This CDR3 has 15 amino acids. Per germline, CDR1 SGHTA and CDR2 FQGNSA. As DNA, the CDR3 is TGTGCCAGCAGCTTAACAGGGGCGATGAACACTGAAGCTTTCTTT. Its protein is CASSLTGAMNTEAFF.

Of note for this clone: A read error may account for a junction end that differs from germline. This chain connects TRBV7-7 to TRBJ2-5, with TRBD2 identical over 10 bases. The CDR3 is 17 amino acids. Germline CDR1 reads SSHAT; CDR2 reads FNYEAQ (reference sequence). As DNA, the CDR3 is TGTGCTAGCAGCTCAAGGAGTAGCGGGAGGCCGGGGGAGACCCAGTACTTC. Protein sequence: CASSSRSSGRPGETQYF.

The chain carries TRBV2 and TRBJ2-1, with D perhaps TRBD2 (6 bases). Germline CDR1 reads SNHLY; CDR2 reads FYNNEI. The CDR3 is 15 amino acids. V was trimmed by 2 bases and J by 7 bases, leaving 15 bases between them. CDR3 protein: CASSEQGLPANEQFF. The CDR3 nucleotides read TGTGCCAGCAGTGAACAGGGACTGCCGGCGAATGAGCAGTTCTTC.

The V gene is TRBV28, the J gene TRBJ1-3; possibly TRBD1 for D (5 bases). CDR3 size: 12 residues. V lost 2 bases, J lost 8 bases, and 7 bases lay in between. Per the germline V gene, CDR1 is MDHEN and CDR2 is SYDVKM. CDR3: CASSLGGYTIYF. As DNA, the CDR3 is TGTGCCAGCAGTTTAGGGGGGTACACCATATATTTT.

The chain combines TRBV5-1 with TRBJ2-2; 9 positions match TRBD1. This CDR3 region has 18 residues. Trimming took 1 base from V and 3 from J; bases not matched to a gene: 10. Looked up from germline, CDR1 is SGHRS and CDR2 is YFSETQ. Here the CDR3 DNA reads TGCGCCAGCAGCTTGATCCGACAGGGGGTAGGCGACACCGGGGAGCTGTTTTTT. Amino acids: CASSLIRQGVGDTGELFF.

The rearrangement uses TRBV10-1 and TRBJ1-1; maybe TRBD1 (6 bases). CDR3 length: 14 residues. CDR1 is WNHNN and CDR2 is SYGVQD in the germline V gene (reference sequence). Trimming shortened V by 2 bases and J by 3 bases, and 10 bases separated the two germline ends. CDR3 DNA: TGCGCCAGCAGTGAGGGCAGGGGTTACACTGAAGCTTTCTTT. Translating gives CASSEGRGYTEAFF.

The chain recombines TRBV7-9 with TRBJ2-7, with D perhaps TRBD2 (6 bases). This CDR3 comprises 12 residues. Germline CDR1 reads SEHNR; CDR2 reads FQNEAQ (reference sequence). The CDR3 protein is CVLAGIAEEQYF. The CDR3 DNA reads TGTGTACTGGCGGGAATTGCTGAAGAGCAGTACTTC.

The CDR3 DNA reads TGTGCCAGCAGTGATTCGGACAGGGTGGGAGATACGCAGTATTTT. This encodes CASSDSDRVGDTQYF. V gene TRBV25-1 combines with J gene TRBJ2-3; 8 nucleotides agree with TRBD1. CDR1 MGHDK and CDR2 SYGVNS come from the germline V gene. V lost 3 bases, J lost 5 bases, and 7 bases stayed unmatched. The CDR3 extends over 15 amino acids. The variable domain in full, completed from reference TRBV25-1 and TRBJ2-3, reads EADIYQTPRYLVIGTGKKITLECSQTMGHDKMYWYQQDPGMELHLIHYSYGVNSTEKGDLSSESTVSRIRTEHFPLTLESARPSHTSQYLCASSDSDRVGDTQYFGPGTRLTVL.

This clone was counted a few times. Within the sample, other DNA sequences also encode this same CDR3. The chain joins TRBV19 to TRBJ1-5, with TRBD1 identical over 9 bases. The CDR3 is 13 amino acids. CDR1 and CDR2 from the germline V gene are LNHDA and SQIVND (reference sequence). The V segment lost 8 bases and the J segment 6 bases; nucleotides outside the gene matches: 5. The CDR3 spells CASSGQGRQPQHF. CDR3 sequence (DNA): TGTGCCAGTTCGGGACAGGGTCGTCAGCCCCAGCATTTT. The variable domain in full, with the rest retrieved from reference TRBV19 and TRBJ1-5, is DGGITQSPKYLFRKEGQNVTLSCEQNLNHDAMYWYRQDPGQGLRLIYYSQIVNDFQKGDIAEGYSVSREKKESFPLTVTSAQKNPTAFYLCASSGQGRQPQHFGDGTRLSIL.

Of note for this clone: Other DNA sequences in the sample encode the same CDR3. The genes are TRBV4-3 and TRBJ2-7; 7 positions match TRBD1. The CDR3 loop spans 13 amino acids. Germline V gives CDR1 LGHNA, CDR2 YSLEER. Trimming cost V 2 bases and J 7 bases; bases outside gene matches: 5. The DNA for the CDR3 is TGCGCCAGCAGCCAATACACAGGGGATGAGCAGTACTTC. Amino acids: CASSQYTGDEQYF.

This clone was observed once. Within the sample, other DNA sequences also encode this same CDR3. The chain joins TRBV29-1 to TRBJ2-7; 9 nucleotides agree with TRBD1. Germline loops: CDR1 SQVTM, CDR2 ANQGSEA. V dropped 2 bases and J dropped 3; count of bases not matched to a gene: 2. The CDR3 length is 13 residues. The CDR3, as DNA: TGCAGCGTTGAACCGGGACAGGGCTACGAGCAGTACTTC. The encoded protein is CSVEPGQGYEQYF.

On this clone: The junction shows a germline mismatch at one end, possibly a read error. V is TRBV27 and J is TRBJ2-7, with TRBD1 identical over 9 bases. CDR3 length: 15 residues. Germline values: CDR1 MNHEY, CDR2 SMNVEV (reference sequence). The CDR3 coding sequence is TGTGCCAGCAGTCCCGGACAGGGGTTTTCCTTCGAGCAGTACTTC. Amino acid sequence: CASSPGQGFSFEQYF.